This passage covers 7 T cell receptor beta chains from one sample sequenced in a study of neurological immune-mediated disorders. The sample's time point: technical triplicate 1. TCRdb fed the 5' RACE reads into MiXCR, producing one record per CDR3 protein. This sample has 20,000 to 25,000 distinct CDR3 sequences, with less than 15% found just once. The specimen sequenced was CD4+ T cells from blood. The receptors here all came from a female donor with HTLV-1-associated myelopathy (HAM/TSP).

This clonotype has at least ten counts. This chain links TRBV20-1 with TRBJ1-4; the D is unclear. Germline CDR1 reads DFQATT; CDR2 reads SNEGSKA (reference sequence). V lost 7 bases and J lost 7, with 19 bases in between. CDR3 size: 14 residues. The CDR3 coding sequence is TGCAGTGGCATCCTCGGGCGGCAGAGTGAAAAACTGTTTTTT. This sequence encodes CSGILGRQSEKLFF.

This clonotype was recorded many times. This chain connects TRBV6-6 to TRBJ1-3; TRBD1 is a possible D gene (5 bases). This CDR3 has 13 amino acids. Germline CDR1 reads MNHNY; CDR2 reads SVGAGI (reference sequence). Trimming cost V 10 bases and J 0 bases, with 10 bases left between them. CDR3 loop: CAIGDSSGNTIYF. The CDR3 nucleotides are TGTGCCATCGGGGACTCCTCTGGAAACACCATATATTTT.

This clonotype was counted many times. The chain couples TRBV7-3 to TRBJ2-3; D remains unclear. CDR3 length equals 13 residues. Germline V gene sequence: CDR1 SGHTA, CDR2 FQGTGA. V dropped 5 bases and J dropped 6 bases, with 12 bases sitting between them. CDR3 amino acids: CASSVGPRDTQYF. The CDR3 nucleotides are TGTGCCAGCAGCGTAGGACCACGGGATACGCAGTATTTT. The whole variable domain, filled in from reference TRBV7-3 and TRBJ2-3, reads GAGVSQTPSNKVTEKGKYVELRCDPISGHTALYWYRQSLGQGPEFLIYFQGTGAADDSGLPNDRFFAVRPEGSVSTLKIQRTERGDSAVYLCASSVGPRDTQYFGPGTRLTVL.

This clonotype was counted ten times or more. CDR3 coding DNA: TGTGCCAGCAGCCCCCGACTAGCGGGAGAGGGAGAGACCCAGTACTTC. Translation: CASSPRLAGEGETQYF. This chain uses TRBV5-5 with TRBJ2-5; 12 nucleotides match TRBD2. Germline V gene lookup returns CDR1 SGHKS and CDR2 YYEKEE (reference sequence). The CDR3 covers 16 residues. V lost 4 bases to trimming and J lost 4 bases; unmatched junction nucleotides: 8.

This clonotype was observed many times. V usage is TRBV5-1 and J usage is TRBJ2-5; D gene ambiguous. In germline, CDR1 is SGHRS, CDR2 YFSETQ. The CDR3 is 14 amino acids. V was clipped by 0 bases and J by 2 bases, with 8 bases between them. The CDR3: CASSLVTGQETQYF. CDR3 nucleotides: TGCGCCAGCAGCTTGGTCACCGGTCAAGAGACCCAGTACTTC.

This chain joins TRBV20-1 and TRBJ2-3, with 9 bases matching TRBD2. The length of the CDR3 is 14 residues. Trimming took 3 bases from V and 3 from J; bases not matched to a gene: 4. Per the germline V gene, CDR1 is DFQATT and CDR2 is SNEGSKA (reference sequence). CDR3 DNA sequence: TGCAGTGCTAGGAGAGCGGGGGGTACAGATACGCAGTATTTT. It encodes CSARRAGGTDTQYF.

This clonotype was counted a few times. V is TRBV7-3 and J is TRBJ2-5; D gene uncertain. CDR1 and CDR2 (germline): SGHTA, FQGTGA. The V end was cut by 4 bases, the J end by 1 base, with 7 bases between. The CDR3 loop spans 13 amino acids. DNA for the CDR3: TGTGCCAGCAGCTCAGACCTCCAAGAGACCCAGTACTTC. This gives the protein CASSSDLQETQYF.